These 26 T cell receptor beta chains were all obtained from the same sample, sequenced in a study of blood T cell repertoires in COVID-19. Repertoires were generated with immunoSEQ multiplex PCR, while TCRdb's copy carries only in-frame clones and drops some. The table has about 170,000 clones, about four fifths seen once. Material: peripheral blood. The receptors originated from a woman older than 75 with acute or convalescent COVID-19.

The chain joins TRBV2 to TRBJ2-1; weak D call: TRBD1 (6 bases). CDR1 is SNHLY, CDR2 FYNNEI, per germline. Trimming shortened V by 2 bases and J by 0 bases, and 8 bases separated the two germline ends. CDR3 size: 15 residues. CDR3 in DNA: TGTGCCAGCAGTGAATGGGGGCTCTCCTACAATGAGCAGTTCTTC. Translating it yields CASSEWGLSYNEQFF.

The V call is TRBV3-1 (or the pseudogene TRBV3-2), the J call TRBJ2-1, with 11 bases matching TRBD2. There are 15 residues in the CDR3. In germline, CDR1 is LGHDT, CDR2 YNNKEL (reference sequence). Losses at the gene ends were 4 bases for V and 7 bases for J; bases not matched to a gene: 6. The CDR3 loop reads CASSRMTSGINEQFF. Written as DNA, the CDR3 is TGTGCCAGCAGCCGCATGACTAGCGGGATTAATGAGCAGTTCTTC.

This clone was picked up a small number of times. The chain joins TRBV14 to TRBJ1-2; the D gene is possibly TRBD1 (6 bases). The CDR3 spans 16 residues. V lost 4 bases to trimming and J lost 3 bases, with 18 bases between them. Per germline, CDR1 SGHDN and CDR2 FVKESK. For the CDR3, the DNA is TGTGCCAGCAGCCGATACAGGGCATCTGGTGACTATGGCTACACCTTC. Translated: CASSRYRASGDYGYTF.

This clone appeared once. V is TRBV5-1 and J is TRBJ2-3; possible D gene TRBD1, 6 bases. The CDR3 sequence is 15 residues long. The germline V gene has CDR1 SGHRS and CDR2 YFSETQ. Trimming took 0 bases from V and 0 from J, leaving 8 bases between them. Here the CDR3 reads CASSLAGASTDTQYF. CDR3 nucleotides: TGCGCCAGCAGCTTGGCAGGGGCCAGCACAGATACGCAGTATTTT.

The chain couples TRBV24-1 to TRBJ1-4; TRBD1 agrees at 8 bases. After removal of 1 base from V and 5 bases from J, the junction contained 17 bases not matched to a gene. This CDR3 has 20 residues. Germline CDR1 is KGHDR and CDR2 is SFDVKD. CDR3 loop: CATSDFGGPDREGRNEKLFF. CDR3 bases: TGTGCCACCAGTGATTTTGGTGGGCCGGACAGGGAGGGTAGGAATGAAAAACTGTTTTTT.

V is TRBV29-1 and J is TRBJ2-4; TRBD1 matches at 8 bases. The CDR3 sequence is 13 residues long. CDR1 and CDR2 from the germline V gene are SQVTM and ANQGSEA. Trimming cost V 6 bases and J 4 bases; bases outside gene matches: 5. CDR3 in DNA: TGCAGCGTGGCACAGGGGGAAAAAAACATTCAGTACTTC. Its protein is CSVAQGEKNIQYF.

The chain uses TRBV30 and TRBJ1-1; no firm D call. Deletions cut 2 bases from V and 1 base from J, with 8 bases between. The CDR3 runs 13 residues. CDR1 is GTSNPN, CDR2 SVGIG, per germline (reference sequence). CDR3 sequence: CAWSIRENTEAFF. CDR3 DNA sequence: TGTGCCTGGAGTATCCGGGAGAACACTGAAGCTTTCTTT.

This clone was observed a few times. CDR3 protein: CASSNPPPREYNEQFF. For the CDR3, the DNA is TGTGCCAGTAGTAACCCCCCCCCGAGGGAATACAATGAGCAGTTCTTC. The gene calls are TRBV19 and TRBJ2-1; D might be TRBD2 (5 bases). V was trimmed by 4 bases and J by 4 bases, leaving 17 bases between them. Germline V gives CDR1 LNHDA, CDR2 SQIVND (reference sequence). This CDR3 is built from 16 residues.

The chain joins TRBV7-9 to TRBJ2-2; no reliable D call. V lost 4 bases to trimming and J lost 6 bases, with 9 bases between them. The CDR3 length is 13 residues. Germline CDR1 SEHNR, CDR2 FQNEAQ (reference sequence). The CDR3 region is CASSSFSAGELFF. CDR3 in DNA: TGTGCCAGCAGCTCCTTCAGTGCCGGGGAGCTGTTTTTT.

This clone was counted between two and nine times. The genes are TRBV30 and TRBJ2-5, with 7 bases that match TRBD2. The CDR3 extends over 15 amino acids. Per the germline V gene, CDR1 is GTSNPN and CDR2 is SVGIG (reference sequence). V trimming: 2 bases; J trimming: 5 bases; junction bases outside the gene matches: 11. The CDR3 sequence is CAWSRGSRPGETQYF. CDR3 bases: TGTGCCTGGAGTCGCGGGAGCCGACCTGGGGAGACCCAGTACTTC.

About this clone: Other nucleotide sequences in the sample specify the same CDR3. This chain uses TRBV18 with TRBJ2-3, with D perhaps matching TRBD2 (7 bases). The CDR3 consists of 15 residues. Germline loops: CDR1 KGHSH, CDR2 LQKENI. V was shortened by 2 bases and J by 1 base, with 10 bases between the two germline ends. The CDR3 bases are TGTGCCAGCTCACCAAAGGGGGGGGGCACAGATACGCAGTATTTT. Translation: CASSPKGGGTDTQYF.

The J gene is TRBJ1-6, the V gene TRBV28; no reliable D call. V was cut by 5 bases and J by 0 bases, with 8 bases left in between. The CDR3 extends over 15 amino acids. The germline V gene encodes CDR1 MDHEN and CDR2 SYDVKM. The CDR3 is CASSLGGSYNSPLHF. The CDR3 nucleotides read TGTGCCAGCAGTCTAGGAGGCTCCTATAATTCACCCCTCCACTTT.

The chain links TRBV9 to TRBJ2-5, with TRBD2 matching over 12 bases. J was trimmed by 4 bases and V by 4 bases; bases with no gene match: 17. Per the germline V gene, CDR1 is SGDLS and CDR2 is YYNGEE. The CDR3 loop spans 19 amino acids. Here the CDR3 DNA reads TGTGCCAGCAGCCAGGGCCTCGACACTAGCGGGAGGCCCCCAGAGACCCAGTACTTC. It encodes CASSQGLDTSGRPPETQYF.

In its sample, this clone was seen a few times. The chain couples TRBV5-3 to TRBJ2-2, with D unclear. TRBV5-3 is filed as an ORF, its function uncertain. CDR3 length: 12 amino acids. Trimming took off 9 bases at V and 7 bases at J, with 13 bases between the two ends. The CDR3 here is CAIKEYGGELFF. The CDR3 DNA reads as TGTGCCATCAAAGAGTATGGCGGGGAGCTGTTTTTT.

This chain's CDR3 is CASSLNGGLEPQHF. The CDR3 DNA reads TGCGCCAGCAGCTTGAATGGGGGGTTAGAGCCCCAGCATTTT. The rearrangement links TRBV5-1 to TRBJ1-5; a weak D match, TRBD1 (5 bases). The CDR3 is 14 residues long. The V and J ends lost 1 base and 8 bases respectively, with 13 bases between them. Germline CDR1 and CDR2: SGHRS and YFSETQ.

The rearrangement links TRBV6-2 or TRBV6-3 to TRBJ1-2; 9 nucleotides agree with TRBD1. There are 14 residues in the CDR3. Trimming at V came to 5 bases and at J to 6 bases, leaving 7 bases not matched to a gene. CDR1 and CDR2 (germline): MNHEY, SVGEGT. CDR3 bases: TGTGCCAGCAGTACCTCCGGGACAGGGAATGGCTACACCTTC. This translates into CASSTSGTGNGYTF.

This chain connects TRBV28 to TRBJ2-5, with 8 bases matching TRBD2. The length of the CDR3 is 13 residues. J gave up 1 base and V 6 bases, and 1 base lay outside the gene matches. Germline-derived CDR1 and CDR2 are MDHEN and SYDVKM. The CDR3 protein is CASRTSGQETQYF. The DNA for the CDR3 is TGTGCCAGCAGAACTAGCGGCCAAGAGACCCAGTACTTC.

This chain connects TRBV27 to TRBJ2-2, with no clear D. V lost 2 bases and J 5 bases, leaving 15 bases between the germline ends. Germline V CDR1 and CDR2: MNHEY, SMNVEV (reference sequence). The CDR3 runs to 16 residues. The CDR3 is CASSLEYGSRTGELFF. The CDR3 DNA follows: TGTGCCAGCAGTTTAGAGTACGGGTCGCGTACCGGGGAGCTGTTTTTT.

This clone was seen just once. The V call is TRBV5-1, the J call TRBJ2-3, with 7 bases identical to TRBD2. Trimming took 0 bases from V and 3 from J; bases not matched to a gene: 4. Germline V gene sequence: CDR1 SGHRS, CDR2 YFSETQ. The CDR3 is 15 residues long. This chain's CDR3 is CASSLVAGRTDTQYF. The CDR3 DNA reads TGCGCCAGCAGCTTGGTAGCGGGTAGGACAGATACGCAGTATTTT.

The chain carries TRBV19 and TRBJ1-1, with TRBD1 matching 8 bases. J lost 0 bases, V lost 2 bases, and 5 bases had no gene match. CDR1 is LNHDA, CDR2 SQIVND, per germline (reference sequence). This CDR3 spans 16 amino acids. The CDR3 reads CASSIIRDRMNTEAFF. For the CDR3, the DNA is TGTGCCAGTAGTATAATTCGGGACAGGATGAACACTGAAGCTTTCTTT. The variable domain in full, with the rest retrieved from reference TRBV19 and TRBJ1-1, is DGGITQSPKYLFRKEGQNVTLSCEQNLNHDAMYWYRQDPGQGLRLIYYSQIVNDFQKGDIAEGYSVSREKKESFPLTVTSAQKNPTAFYLCASSIIRDRMNTEAFFGQGTRLTVV.

The V and J genes are TRBV11-2 and TRBJ2-1, with 7 bases fitting TRBD1. This CDR3 region has 17 residues. V was pared by 4 bases and J by 2 bases, with 11 bases of the junction left unmatched. From germline, CDR1 is SGHAT and CDR2 FQNNGV. DNA for the CDR3: TGTGCCAGCAGCTCAAGCAGGGACAGCTTAACCTACAATGAGCAGTTCTTC. This codes for CASSSSRDSLTYNEQFF.

The CDR3, as DNA: TGTGCCAGCTCACCTGGTCTTGCGGAGAACTATGGCTACACCTTC. This codes for CASSPGLAENYGYTF. The genes are TRBV18 and TRBJ1-2; no clear D gene. The V end lost 3 bases, the J end lost 2 bases, and 13 bases lay between the germline ends. CDR1 and CDR2 (germline): KGHSH, LQKENI. The CDR3 spans 15 residues.

The chain has TRBV10-3 and TRBJ1-5; D unclear. Trimming stripped 2 bases from V and 4 bases from J, with 3 bases between. This CDR3 is 12 amino acids long. Germline V gene lookup returns CDR1 ENHRY and CDR2 SYGVKD. CDR3: CAISEPNQPQHF. The DNA of the CDR3 is TGTGCCATCAGTGAGCCGAATCAGCCCCAGCATTTT.

The chain uses TRBV28 and TRBJ2-3; maybe TRBD2 (5 bases). Germline values: CDR1 MDHEN, CDR2 SYDVKM. V lost 4 bases and J 0 bases, leaving 11 bases between the germline ends. CDR3 size: 15 residues. The CDR3 DNA sequence: TGTGCCAGCAGTTCCCCCAGCGGCAGCACAGATACGCAGTATTTT. The encoded protein is CASSSPSGSTDTQYF. The entire variable domain, with the rest obtained from reference TRBV28 and TRBJ2-3, is as follows: DVKVTQSSRYLVKRTGEKVFLECVQDMDHENMFWYRQDPGLGLRLIYFSYDVKMKEKGDIPEGYSVSREKKERFSLILESASTNQTSMYLCASSSPSGSTDTQYFGPGTRLTVL.

On this clone: Different DNA sequences within this sample yield the same CDR3. V is TRBV14 and J is TRBJ1-2, with a possible D match to TRBD1 (6 bases). The length of the CDR3 is 13 residues. Germline V gene data show CDR1 as SGHDN and CDR2 as FVKESK. V lost 0 bases, J lost 4 bases, and 6 bases lay in between. CDR3 coding DNA: TGTGCCAGCAGCCAAGACAGGGGCTATGGCTACACCTTC. Translating it yields CASSQDRGYGYTF.

CDR3 sequence (DNA): TGTGCCAGCTCACCACCGGCCGGCGTGGGGGCGCAGTACTTC. Amino acids: CASSPPAGVGAQYF. The rearrangement links TRBV18 to TRBJ2-7; possible D gene TRBD1, 6 bases. In germline, CDR1 is KGHSH, CDR2 LQKENI. Trimming removed 0 bases from V and 9 bases from J, with 15 bases in between. The CDR3 loop spans 14 amino acids. Looking up the rest from reference TRBV18 and TRBJ2-7 gives the full variable domain: NAGVMQNPRHLVRRRGQEARLRCSPMKGHSHVYWYRQLPEEGLKFMVYLQKENIIDESGMPKERFSAEFPKEGPSILRIQQVVRGDSAAYFCASSPPAGVGAQYFGPGTRLTVT.